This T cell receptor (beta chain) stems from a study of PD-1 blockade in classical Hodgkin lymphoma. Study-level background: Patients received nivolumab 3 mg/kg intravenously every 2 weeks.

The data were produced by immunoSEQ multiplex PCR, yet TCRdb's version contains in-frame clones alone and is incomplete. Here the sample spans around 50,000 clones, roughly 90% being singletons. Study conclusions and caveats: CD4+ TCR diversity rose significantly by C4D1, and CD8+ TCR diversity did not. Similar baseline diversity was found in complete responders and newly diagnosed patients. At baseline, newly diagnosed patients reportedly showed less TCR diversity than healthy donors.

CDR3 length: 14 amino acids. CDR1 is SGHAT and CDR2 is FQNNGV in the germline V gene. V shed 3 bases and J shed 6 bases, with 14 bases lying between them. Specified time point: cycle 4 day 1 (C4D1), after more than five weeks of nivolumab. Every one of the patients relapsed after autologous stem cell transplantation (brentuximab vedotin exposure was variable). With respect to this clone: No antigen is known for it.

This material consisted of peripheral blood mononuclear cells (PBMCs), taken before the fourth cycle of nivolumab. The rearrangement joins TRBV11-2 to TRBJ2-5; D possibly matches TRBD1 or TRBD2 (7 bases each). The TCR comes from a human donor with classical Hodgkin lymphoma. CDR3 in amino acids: CASSFGQGGKTQYF. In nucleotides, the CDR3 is TGTGCCAGCAGCTTCGGGCAGGGGGGGAAGACCCAGTACTTC.